This T cell receptor beta chain was found in a study of low-dose radiotherapy and immunotherapy resistance in tumors (dated by TCRdb to the early 2020s). Context from the whole study: In Cohort 1, each fraction delivered 0.5 Gy every 2 weeks, and the prescribed total PTV dose was 6.5 Gy. Starting on cycle 1 day 1, patients took 300 mg of aspirin by mouth once a day for four cycles. The trial did not randomize participants into treatment groups. Cyclophosphamide 200 mg/m2 was given intravenously every two weeks, one day before each radiation and immunotherapy administration. Patients were given nivolumab as a 240 mg flat dose every two weeks and ipilimumab at 1 mg/kg every six weeks, with both drugs delivered intravenously. The translational analysis covered eight patients: three from the first dose cohort and the first five from the second dose cohort. Cohort 2 received 1 Gy per fraction every two weeks, with a total of 13 Gy over 26 weeks.

V gives up 0 bases and J gives up 5 bases, and the segment between their germline ends measures 14 bases. The CDR1 and CDR2 encoded by the germline V gene are SGHRS and YFSETQ. The CDR3, from cysteine to phenylalanine, totals 16 residues. The read is trimmed to its CDR3 DNA, 48 bases read in frame from base 1. Interpreted using the paper, the time point label stands for: before trial treatment. The donors took part in RACIN, a single-arm, phase I, dose-escalation trial that combined nivolumab, ipilimumab, aspirin, low-dose cyclophosphamide and low-dose radiotherapy. Eligible patients had advanced, TIL-negative solid tumors. This sample was sequenced with an Illumina HiSeq 2500. To make first-strand cDNA, Superscript III was used along with a set of TRAV- and TRBV-specific primers so that both the TCRalpha and TCRbeta chains were covered. TCRs were amplified for about 20 PCR cycles with Phusion, using a constant-region primer paired with the adapter attached to the V primers. The MessageAmp II aRNA Amplification Kit was used to amplify the isolated mRNA, with in vitro transcription run for around 15 hours at 37 degrees C. mRNA for TCR sequencing was isolated with the Dynabeads mRNA DIRECT Purification Kit. Indexed Illumina adapters were added in a second roughly 25-cycle Phusion PCR, and the resulting products were purified with AMPure XP beads. In the original analysis: Using custom Perl scripts, TCR sequences encoding the same protein were pooled, out-of-frame sequences were removed, and the abundance of each clonotype was computed. TCR sequences supported by only a single read were excluded from analysis. Repertoire metrics included Shannon entropy, Gini index, clonality, richness, and frequency of TCRs shared between repertoires. The public reads were reprocessed in TCRdb via fastp at Q25 and MiXCR, keeping in-frame beta chains. Identical CDR3 proteins give one entry, which carries the most common genes and DNA. These V and J calls rely on TCRdb rather than the paper's analysis. The sample table shows 80,000 to 90,000 distinct CDR3 sequences, and about 18% are seen once. The top ten clonotypes cover 2.5% to 3.5% of the sample.

There are many counts of this clonotype. Its antigen target is currently unknown. The sample holds no much larger clone one base away, and base qualities are not on file. The rearrangement combines TRBV5-1 with TRBJ1-4; no D gene can be assigned with confidence. The source was PBMCs, collected before treatment. The sequence derives from a male donor with prostate cancer. The CDR3 in this case is CASSLGGVGPNEKLFF. The DNA sequence is TGCGCCAGCAGCTTGGGGGGAGTGGGCCCCAATGAAAAACTGTTTTTT.